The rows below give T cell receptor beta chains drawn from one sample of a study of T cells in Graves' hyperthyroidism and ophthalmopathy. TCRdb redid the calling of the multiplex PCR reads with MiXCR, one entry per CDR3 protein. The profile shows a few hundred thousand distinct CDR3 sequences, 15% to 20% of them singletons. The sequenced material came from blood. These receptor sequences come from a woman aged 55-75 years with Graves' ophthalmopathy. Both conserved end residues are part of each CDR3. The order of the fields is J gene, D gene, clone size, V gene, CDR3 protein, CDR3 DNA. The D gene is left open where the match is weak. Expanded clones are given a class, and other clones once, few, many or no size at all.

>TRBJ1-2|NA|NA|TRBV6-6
CASSYRQAGNYGYTF
TGTGCCAGCAGTTACAGGCAGGCGGGGAACTATGGCTACACCTTC
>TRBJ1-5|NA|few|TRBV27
CASSLIRTLNQPQHF
TGTGCCAGCAGTTTAATACGGACCCTCAATCAGCCCCAGCATTTT
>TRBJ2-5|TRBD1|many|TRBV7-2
CASSRRDRGETQYF
TGTGCCAGCAGCCGCAGGGACAGGGGAGAGACCCAGTACTTC
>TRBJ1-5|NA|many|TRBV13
CASSAGAVDQPQHF
TGTGCCAGCAGCGCGGGGGCAGTGGATCAGCCCCAGCATTTT
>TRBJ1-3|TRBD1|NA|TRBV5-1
CASSPSGAGGGNTIYF
TGCGCCAGCAGCCCTAGCGGGGCAGGGGGTGGAAACACCATATATTTT
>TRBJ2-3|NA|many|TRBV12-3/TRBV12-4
CASSLPGLPGGVDTQYF
TGTGCCAGCAGTCTGCCGGGACTCCCCGGAGGTGTAGATACGCAGTATTTT
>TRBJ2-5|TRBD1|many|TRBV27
CASTRDRYQETQYF
TGTGCCAGCACTCGGGACAGATACCAAGAGACCCAGTACTTC
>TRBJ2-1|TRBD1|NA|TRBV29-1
CSVSDRGEQFF
TGCAGCGTATCCGACAGGGGAGAGCAGTTCTTC
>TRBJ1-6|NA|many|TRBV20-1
CRGQRGENSPLHF
TGCAGGGGGCAGAGGGGCGAGAATTCACCCCTCCACTTT
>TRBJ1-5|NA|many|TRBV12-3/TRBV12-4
CASSGQPRGNQPQHF
TGTGCCAGCAGTGGACAGCCCCGAGGAAATCAGCCCCAGCATTTT
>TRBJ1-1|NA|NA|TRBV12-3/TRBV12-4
CASSRTEAFF
TGTGCCAGCAGTCGCACTGAAGCTTTCTTT
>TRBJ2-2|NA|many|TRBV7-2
CASSFQWNTGELFF
TGTGCCAGCAGCTTCCAGTGGAACACCGGGGAGCTGTTTTTT
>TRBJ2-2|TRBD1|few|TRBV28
CASSLMGRRQGARNTGELFF
TGTGCCAGCAGTTTAATGGGGAGGCGCCAGGGGGCAAGGAACACCGGGGAGCTGTTTTTT
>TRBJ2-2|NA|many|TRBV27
CASSLYRDNPNTGELFF
TGTGCCAGCAGTTTATACAGGGACAACCCCAACACCGGGGAGCTGTTTTTT
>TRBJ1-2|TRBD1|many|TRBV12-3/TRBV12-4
CASSPLITGGTGYTF
TGTGCCAGCAGTCCCCTTATTACAGGGGGAACGGGCTACACCTTC
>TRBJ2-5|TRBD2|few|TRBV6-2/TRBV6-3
CASLTGGAGWETQYF
TGTGCCAGCCTGACTGGGGGAGCGGGGTGGGAGACCCAGTACTTC
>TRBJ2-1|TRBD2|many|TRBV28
CASSSVAGAGEQFF
TGTGCCAGCAGTTCGGTAGCGGGAGCTGGTGAGCAGTTCTTC
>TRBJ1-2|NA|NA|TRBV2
CASQRLGDYGYTF
TGTGCCAGCCAAAGACTTGGGGACTATGGCTACACCTTC
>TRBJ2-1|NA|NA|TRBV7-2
CASSLSQPVYNEQFF
TGTGCCAGCAGCTTATCCCAGCCGGTATACAATGAGCAGTTCTTC
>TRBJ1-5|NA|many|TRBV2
CASSGYSNQPQHF
TGTGCCAGCAGTGGATATAGCAATCAGCCCCAGCATTTT
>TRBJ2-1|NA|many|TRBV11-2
CASSYITGFGETQFF
TGTGCCAGCAGTTATATTACAGGTTTCGGAGAGACCCAGTTCTTC
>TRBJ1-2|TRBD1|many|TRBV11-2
CASRPTGNYGYTF
TGTGCCAGCAGGCCGACAGGGAACTATGGCTACACCTTC
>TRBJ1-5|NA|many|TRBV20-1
CSAREVGGNQPQHF
TGCAGTGCTAGGGAAGTAGGGGGCAATCAGCCCCAGCATTTT
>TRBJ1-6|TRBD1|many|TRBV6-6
CASSYSLQGDSPLHF
TGTGCCAGCAGTTACTCTTTACAGGGGGATTCACCCCTCCACTTT
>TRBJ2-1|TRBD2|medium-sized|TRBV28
CASSFSGRAHNEQFF
TGTGCCAGCAGTTTTAGTGGGAGGGCCCACAATGAGCAGTTCTTC
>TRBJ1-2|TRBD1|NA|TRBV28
CASSPDRENYGYTF
TGTGCCAGCAGTCCAGACAGGGAGAACTATGGCTACACCTTC
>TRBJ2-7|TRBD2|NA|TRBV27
CASSPSRGFSGVSYEQYF
TGTGCCAGCAGTCCCTCCCGGGGCTTCAGCGGGGTCTCCTACGAGCAGTACTTC
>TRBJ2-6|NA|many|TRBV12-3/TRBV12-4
CASSFRGHVPYF
TGTGCCAGCAGTTTCAGGGGCCACGTCCCGTACTTC
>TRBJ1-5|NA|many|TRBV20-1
CSAQYGGNQPQHF
TGCAGTGCTCAATACGGGGGGAATCAGCCCCAGCATTTT
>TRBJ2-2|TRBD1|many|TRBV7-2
CASSVYRGELTGELFF
TGTGCCAGCAGCGTGTACAGGGGGGAACTTACCGGGGAGCTGTTTTTT
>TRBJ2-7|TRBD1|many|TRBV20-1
CSASRDRVGEQYF
TGCAGTGCTAGCCGGGACAGAGTCGGGGAGCAGTACTTC
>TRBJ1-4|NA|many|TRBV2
CASSEADEPTNEKLFF
TGTGCCAGCAGTGAAGCGGATGAACCTACTAATGAAAAACTGTTTTTT
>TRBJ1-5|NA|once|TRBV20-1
CSARDYVNQPQHF
TGCAGTGCTAGAGACTACGTAAATCAGCCCCAGCATTTT
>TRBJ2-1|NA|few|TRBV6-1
CASSSGVNFRNEQFF
TGTGCCAGCAGTTCAGGGGTAAACTTTAGGAATGAGCAGTTCTTC
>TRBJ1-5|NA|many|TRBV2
CASSGTDSNQPQHF
TGTGCCAGCAGTGGGACAGATAGCAATCAGCCCCAGCATTTT
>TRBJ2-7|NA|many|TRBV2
CASSWPERSFSYEQYF
TGTGCCAGCAGTTGGCCAGAAAGGTCCTTCTCCTACGAGCAGTACTTC
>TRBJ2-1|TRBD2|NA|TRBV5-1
CASSSSSGDLAQFF
TGCGCCAGCAGCTCTTCTAGCGGGGACCTGGCGCAGTTCTTC
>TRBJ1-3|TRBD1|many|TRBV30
CAWRVAGGNTIYF
TGTGCCTGGAGAGTTGCAGGGGGTAACACCATATATTTT
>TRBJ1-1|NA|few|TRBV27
CASSLNRGGLRAFF
TGTGCCAGCAGTTTAAATCGAGGGGGGCTAAGAGCTTTCTTT
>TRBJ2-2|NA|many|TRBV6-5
CASSPPTNPGELFF
TGTGCCAGCAGCCCCCCTACTAATCCCGGGGAGCTGTTTTTT
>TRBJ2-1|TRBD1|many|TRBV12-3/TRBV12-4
CASRSNRGSEQFF
TGTGCCAGCAGATCGAACAGGGGAAGTGAGCAGTTCTTC